This entry is about one T cell receptor (beta chain). Its antigen is currently unknown. CDR1 is MNHNY and CDR2 is SVGAGI in the germline V gene (reference sequence). The CDR3 runs 13 residues. The V and J ends lost 6 bases and 8 bases respectively, with 11 bases between them. This sample stems from a study of T cell responses to AZD1222 COVID-19 vaccine. Study-level results: Donors skewed white British and female; clonal diversity was possibly underestimated.

The data were produced by immunoSEQ multiplex PCR, yet TCRdb's version contains in-frame clones alone and is incomplete. This repertoire shows around 100,000 clones, about 89% found once; its top ten account for more than 2.5%. Source: peripheral blood, taken 28 days after the second dose of the MenACWY control vaccine. The origin of this receptor is an adult who received the MenACWY meningococcal vaccine as a control. The chain is built from TRBV6-6 and TRBJ1-6; D uncertain. CDR3 amino acids: CASRGGRDSPLHF. The CDR3 region has the DNA TGTGCCAGCAGGGGCGGGCGGGATTCACCCCTCCACTTT.